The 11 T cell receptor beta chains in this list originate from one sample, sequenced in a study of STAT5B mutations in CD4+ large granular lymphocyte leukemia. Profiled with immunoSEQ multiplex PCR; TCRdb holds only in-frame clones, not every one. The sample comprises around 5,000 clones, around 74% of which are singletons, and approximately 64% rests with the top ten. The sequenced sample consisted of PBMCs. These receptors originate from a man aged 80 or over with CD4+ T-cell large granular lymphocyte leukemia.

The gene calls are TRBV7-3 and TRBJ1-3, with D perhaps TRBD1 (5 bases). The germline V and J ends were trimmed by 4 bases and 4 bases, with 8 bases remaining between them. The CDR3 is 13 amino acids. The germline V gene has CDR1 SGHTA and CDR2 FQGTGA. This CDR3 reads CASSSRGGNTIYF. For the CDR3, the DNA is TGTGCCAGCAGCTCCCGGGGGGGAAACACCATATATTTT.

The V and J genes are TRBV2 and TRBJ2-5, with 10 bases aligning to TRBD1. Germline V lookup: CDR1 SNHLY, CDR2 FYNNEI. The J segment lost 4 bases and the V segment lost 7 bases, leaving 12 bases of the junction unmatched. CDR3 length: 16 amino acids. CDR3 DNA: TGTGCCAGCAAAAAGTCGGGACAGGGGAGAGGAGAGACCCAGTACTTC. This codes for CASKKSGQGRGETQYF.

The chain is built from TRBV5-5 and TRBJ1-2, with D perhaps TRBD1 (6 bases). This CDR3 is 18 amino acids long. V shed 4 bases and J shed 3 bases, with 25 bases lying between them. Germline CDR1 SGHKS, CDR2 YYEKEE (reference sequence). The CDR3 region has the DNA TGTGCCAGCAGCCCGGCCATGGTGGGGGGGCAATATGACTATGGCTACACCTTC. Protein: CASSPAMVGGQYDYGYTF.

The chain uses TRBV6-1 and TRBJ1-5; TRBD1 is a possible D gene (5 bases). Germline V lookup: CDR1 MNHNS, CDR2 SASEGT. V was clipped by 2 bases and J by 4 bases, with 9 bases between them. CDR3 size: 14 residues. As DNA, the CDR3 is TGTGCCAGCAGTGAACGCGACAGAAATCAGCCCCAGCATTTT. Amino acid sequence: CASSERDRNQPQHF.

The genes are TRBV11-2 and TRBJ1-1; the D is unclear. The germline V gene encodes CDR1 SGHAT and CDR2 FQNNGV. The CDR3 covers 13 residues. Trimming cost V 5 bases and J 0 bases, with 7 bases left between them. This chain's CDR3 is CASSPSLNTEAFF. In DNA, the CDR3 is TGTGCCAGCAGCCCATCATTGAACACTGAAGCTTTCTTT.

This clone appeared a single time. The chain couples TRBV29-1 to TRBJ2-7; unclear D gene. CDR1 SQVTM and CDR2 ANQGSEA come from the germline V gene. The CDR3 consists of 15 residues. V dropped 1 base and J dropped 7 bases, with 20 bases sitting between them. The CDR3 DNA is TGCAGCGTTGAAGGGAGAGTGACTCAGCCCCGGGAGCAGTACTTC. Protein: CSVEGRVTQPREQYF.

CDR3 protein: CASSPDRGSTDTQYF. The CDR3 DNA sequence: TGTGCCAGCAGCCCAGACAGGGGTAGCACAGATACGCAGTATTTT. The V and J genes are TRBV7-8 and TRBJ2-3; 8 bases are shared with TRBD1. V lost 5 bases, J lost 0 bases, and 4 bases stayed unmatched. The CDR3 totals 15 residues. Germline CDR1 and CDR2: SGHVS and FQNEAQ.

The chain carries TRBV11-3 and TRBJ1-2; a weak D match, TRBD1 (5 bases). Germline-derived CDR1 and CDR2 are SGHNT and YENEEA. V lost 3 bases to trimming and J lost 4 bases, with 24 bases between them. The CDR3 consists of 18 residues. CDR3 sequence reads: CASSFREDSQTSAYGYTF. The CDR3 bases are TGTGCCAGCAGCTTTCGCGAAGACAGCCAGACCAGTGCCTATGGCTACACCTTC.

The CDR3 spells CATRTRPNTGELFF. CDR3 coding DNA: TGTGCCACCCGAACCAGACCGAACACCGGGGAGCTGTTTTTT. The genes are TRBV6-6 and TRBJ2-2; D uncertain. Trimming took off 10 bases at V and 0 bases at J, with 12 bases between the two ends. CDR3 size: 14 residues. From germline, CDR1 is MNHNY and CDR2 SVGAGI (reference sequence).

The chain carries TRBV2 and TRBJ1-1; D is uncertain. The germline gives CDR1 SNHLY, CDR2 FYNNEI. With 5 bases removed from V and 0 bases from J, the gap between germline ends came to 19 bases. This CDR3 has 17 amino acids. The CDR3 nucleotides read TGTGCCAGCAGTACCCCCGGGAGCAGAACTATGAACACTGAAGCTTTCTTT. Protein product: CASSTPGSRTMNTEAFF.

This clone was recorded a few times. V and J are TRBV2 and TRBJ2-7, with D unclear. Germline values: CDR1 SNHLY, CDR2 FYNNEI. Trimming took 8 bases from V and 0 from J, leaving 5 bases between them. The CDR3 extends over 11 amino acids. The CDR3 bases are TGTGCCAGCTACAGCTCCTACGAGCAGTACTTC. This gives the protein CASYSSYEQYF. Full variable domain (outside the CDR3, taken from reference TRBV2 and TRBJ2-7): EPEVTQTPSHQVTQMGQEVILRCVPISNHLYFYWYRQILGQKVEFLVSFYNNEISEKSEIFDDQFSVERPDGSNFTLKIRSTKLEDSAMYFCASYSSYEQYFGPGTRLTVT.